These 6 T cell receptor beta chains were all obtained from the same sample, sequenced in a study of Graves' ophthalmopathy and Graves' hyperthyroidism. RNA transcripts served as template for amplifying TCR beta CDR3 sequences. RT-PCR in the first round used HTBI primers; a second-round multiplex PCR followed. MiXCR, applied by TCRdb to the multiplex PCR reads, yields one record per CDR3 protein. The profile covers roughly 160,000 distinct CDR3 sequences, with under 45% appearing a single time and nearly 9% taken by the ten largest. The sample comprised peripheral blood. The receptors derive from a young man with Graves' ophthalmopathy.

This sequence joins TRBV6-2 or TRBV6-3 and TRBJ2-7; tentative D call: TRBD2 (5 bases). Germline values: CDR1 MNHEY, CDR2 SVGEGT. V was cut by 6 bases and J by 5 bases, with 20 bases left in between. The CDR3 has 15 amino acids. The CDR3 spells CASSPQEADTDEQYF. The CDR3 region has the DNA TGTGCCAGCAGCCCCCAGGAAGCGGATACGGACGAGCAGTACTTC.

This clonotype was picked up many times. V and J are TRBV12-3 or TRBV12-4 and TRBJ1-3, with D unclear. The CDR3 covers 14 residues. Trimming stripped 7 bases from V and 3 bases from J, with 13 bases between. CDR3 DNA sequence: TGTGCCAGCAATGGAGGGCCCAATGGAAACACCATATATTTT. This encodes CASNGGPNGNTIYF.

This chain joins TRBV7-6 and TRBJ1-1, with unresolved D. There are 13 residues in the CDR3. Germline CDR1 is SGHVS and CDR2 is FNYEAQ. V was trimmed by 4 bases and J by 0 bases, leaving 6 bases between them. DNA of the CDR3: TGTGCCAGCAGCTCCTACATGAACACTGAAGCTTTCTTT. It encodes CASSSYMNTEAFF.

This clonotype came up once. The chain links TRBV6-2 or TRBV6-3 to TRBJ2-7; D remains ambiguous. This CDR3 has 14 amino acids. V gave up 5 bases and J gave up 3 bases, with 14 bases separating them. CDR1 and CDR2 from the germline V gene are MNHEY and SVGEGT. As DNA, the CDR3 is TGTGCCAGCAGTGATGGGTTTATCTTCTACGAGCAGTACTTC. It codes for CASSDGFIFYEQYF.

This clonotype showed up many times. The genes are TRBV12-3 or TRBV12-4 and TRBJ2-7; TRBD2 aligns across 7 bases. The length of the CDR3 is 13 residues. V dropped 4 bases and J dropped 5; count of bases not matched to a gene: 5. CDR3 DNA sequence: TGTGCCAGCAGTTGGGAGGGCCTCAACGAGCAGTACTTC. It encodes CASSWEGLNEQYF.

The table lists this clonotype with many counts. The chain combines TRBV2 with TRBJ2-7; D call uncertain. Looked up from germline, CDR1 is SNHLY and CDR2 is FYNNEI. Trimming took 2 bases from V and 1 from J, leaving 9 bases between them. The length of the CDR3 is 14 residues. The CDR3 is CASSEYVTSYEQYF. CDR3 bases: TGTGCCAGCAGTGAATACGTCACTTCCTACGAGCAGTACTTC.